Listed here are 25 T cell receptor beta chains from one sample, sequenced in a study of OX40 agonist ivuxolimab in advanced cancers. Assay: immunoSEQ multiplex PCR; the TCRdb copy retains only in-frame clones and omits some. The sample yields roughly 41,000 clones, around nine tenths seen once. The sequenced sample was CD4+ or CD8+ T cells sorted from blood, obtained in a trial of the OX40 agonist ivuxolimab. These TCRs come from an adult with an advanced solid tumor such as melanoma, head and neck, liver or kidney cancer.

The V gene is TRBV4-2, the J gene TRBJ1-2, with TRBD1 as a possible D gene (5 bases). Trimming removed 4 bases at V and 4 bases at J, with 22 bases between. Per the germline V gene, CDR1 is LGHNA and CDR2 is YNFKEQ. This CDR3 contains 17 residues. CDR3 in amino acids: CASSRQLGTEPPYGYTF. DNA for the CDR3: TGTGCCAGCAGCCGACAATTGGGGACCGAGCCTCCCTATGGCTACACCTTC.

The chain couples TRBV27 to TRBJ2-3; weak D call: TRBD2 (5 bases). The CDR3 loop spans 17 amino acids. Germline V gene data show CDR1 as MNHEY and CDR2 as SMNVEV (reference sequence). V was shortened by 4 bases and J by 0 bases, with 17 bases between the two germline ends. The CDR3 spells CASSSRRTGPSTDTQYF. The CDR3 region has the DNA TGTGCCAGCAGTTCCCGCCGGACTGGCCCTAGCACAGATACGCAGTATTTT.

This CDR3 is CASSLGDGGYGYTF. The DNA for the CDR3 is TGTGCCAGCAGCTTGGGGGACGGAGGCTATGGCTACACCTTC. The chain uses TRBV13 and TRBJ1-2; perhaps TRBD1 as D (5 bases). Trimming removed 3 bases at V and 4 bases at J, with 12 bases between. The length of the CDR3 is 14 residues. Germline assignment: CDR1 PRHDT and CDR2 FYEKMQ (reference sequence).

The rearrangement links TRBV6-5 to TRBJ2-5; D is ambiguous. The V end was cut by 6 bases, the J end by 4 bases, with 18 bases between. Germline CDR1 and CDR2: MNHEY and SVGAGI. The CDR3 loop spans 15 amino acids. CDR3 in DNA: TGTGCCAGCAGCCCTACCAGAGTCGGGCGAGAGACCCAGTACTTC. It yields the protein CASSPTRVGRETQYF.

V usage is TRBV7-3 and J usage is TRBJ1-1; the D is unclear. V shed 2 bases and J shed 1 base, with 5 bases lying between them. CDR1 SGHTA and CDR2 FQGTGA come from the germline V gene. This CDR3 is 13 amino acids long. CDR3 region: CASSLLGNTEAFF. The CDR3 DNA reads TGTGCCAGCAGCTTACTGGGGAACACTGAAGCTTTCTTT.

The rearrangement uses TRBV4-1 and TRBJ2-7; 10 bases are a match to TRBD1. From germline, CDR1 is MGHRA and CDR2 YSYEKL. The CDR3 spans 16 residues. Unmatched junction bases numbered 8, after V lost 0 bases and J lost 6 bases. As DNA, the CDR3 is TGCGCCAGCAGCCAAGACCCTCTGACAGGGGGCTTCGAGCAGTACGTC. Translating it yields CASSQDPLTGGFEQYV.

The chain uses TRBV15 and TRBJ2-7, with 7 bases lining up with TRBD1. Germline CDR1 is LNHNV and CDR2 is YYDKDF (reference sequence). V shed 0 bases, J shed 2 bases, and the junction held 4 bases outside the gene matches. The CDR3 runs to 15 residues. The CDR3 region has the DNA TGTGCCACCAGCAGAGACCCCGGGACAGCCTACGAGCAGTACTTC. Translated: CATSRDPGTAYEQYF. The full variable domain, in which reference TRBV15 and TRBJ2-7 provide the parts outside the CDR3, is DAMVIQNPRYQVTQFGKPVTLSCSQTLNHNVMYWYQQKSSQAPKLLFHYYDKDFNNEADTPDNFQSRRPNTSFCFLDIRSPGLGDTAMYLCATSRDPGTAYEQYFGPGTRLTVT.

V and J are TRBV19 and TRBJ1-2, with TRBD1 as a possible D gene (5 bases). The CDR3 has 16 residues. The V gene lost 5 bases and the J gene lost 4 bases, with 20 bases spanning the gap. Looked up from germline, CDR1 is LNHDA and CDR2 is SQIVND (reference sequence). The CDR3 nucleotides read TGTGCCAGTAGTCGATCGGGCCGGGACGGCTTCTATGGCTACACCTTC. Its protein product is CASSRSGRDGFYGYTF.

The V gene is TRBV6-4, the J gene TRBJ2-3, with 9 bases fitting TRBD1. Germline trimming cut 0 bases from V and 1 base from J; bases unmatched to any gene: 2. Germline assignment: CDR1 MRHNA and CDR2 SNTAGT. The CDR3 spans 16 residues. CDR3: CASSDSTGGGTDTQYF. The CDR3 nucleotides read TGTGCCAGCAGTGACTCGACAGGGGGGGGCACAGATACGCAGTATTTT.

The J gene is TRBJ2-1, the V gene TRBV28, with 9 bases identical to TRBD1. Germline V CDR1 and CDR2: MDHEN, SYDVKM. J was trimmed by 6 bases and V by 6 bases; bases with no gene match: 12. The CDR3 is made up of 16 amino acids. CDR3 protein: CASSAPLGQGSNEQFF. For the CDR3, the DNA is TGTGCCAGCAGCGCGCCCCTGGGACAGGGTAGCAATGAGCAGTTCTTC.

The chain joins TRBV19 to TRBJ2-7, with D unclear. Germline lookup yields CDR1 LNHDA and CDR2 SQIVND (reference sequence). This CDR3 has 14 residues. V gave up 2 bases and J gave up 0 bases, with 8 bases separating them. CDR3 sequence (DNA): TGTGCCAGTAGTATATTTGGAAGCTCCTACGAGCAGTACTTC. Amino acid sequence: CASSIFGSSYEQYF.

The chain joins TRBV9 to TRBJ1-6, with 11 positions matching TRBD1. The CDR3 runs to 16 residues. V gave up 4 bases and J gave up 8 bases; unmatched junction bases: 8. The germline gives CDR1 SGDLS, CDR2 YYNGEE. CDR3 protein: CASSTLGGQGDSPLHF. The CDR3 DNA follows: TGTGCCAGCAGCACCCTCGGGGGACAGGGGGATTCACCCCTCCACTTT.

CDR3 region: CASSQDFRSTDTQYF. The CDR3 nucleotides are TGTGCCAGCAGCCAAGACTTTCGGAGCACAGATACGCAGTATTTT. The rearrangement uses TRBV11-2 and TRBJ2-3, with D uncertain. CDR1 and CDR2 (germline): SGHAT, FQNNGV. This CDR3 region has 15 residues. V lost 5 bases, J lost 0 bases, and 12 bases lay in between.

In its sample, this clone was seen a few times. The rearrangement uses TRBV11-2 and TRBJ2-7, with 7 positions matching TRBD1. Germline lookup yields CDR1 SGHAT and CDR2 FQNNGV. Unmatched junction bases numbered 13, after V lost 11 bases and J lost 3 bases. The CDR3 is made up of 14 amino acids. CDR3 loop: CASRGQGGIYEQYF. The CDR3, as DNA: TGTGCCTCAAGGGGGCAGGGTGGGATCTACGAGCAGTACTTC.

This sequence joins TRBV4-2 and TRBJ2-7; 7 bases map to TRBD2. The CDR3 is made up of 13 amino acids. Per germline, CDR1 LGHNA and CDR2 YNFKEQ. Trimming at V came to 6 bases and at J to 0 bases, leaving 2 bases not matched to a gene. The CDR3 DNA reads as TGTGCCAGCAGGCCTAGCGGCTCCTACGAGCAGTACTTC. Protein: CASRPSGSYEQYF.

This chain uses TRBV9 with TRBJ2-7; the D is unclear. This CDR3 spans 14 amino acids. The V end was cut by 0 bases, the J end by 0 bases, with 7 bases between. Germline V gene data show CDR1 as SGDLS and CDR2 as YYNGEE. The CDR3 spells CASSVAVSSYEQYF. CDR3 in DNA: TGTGCCAGCAGCGTAGCTGTCAGCTCCTACGAGCAGTACTTC.

CDR3 in amino acids: CAWSVQGDEQFF. CDR3 coding DNA: TGTGCCTGGAGTGTACAGGGAGATGAGCAGTTCTTC. The chain combines TRBV30 with TRBJ2-1; maybe TRBD1 (6 bases). CDR3 size: 12 residues. The V gene lost 0 bases and the J gene lost 8 bases, with 8 bases spanning the gap. Germline CDR1 and CDR2: GTSNPN and SVGIG (reference sequence).

The chain links TRBV4-2 to TRBJ2-5; unclear D gene. The length of the CDR3 is 16 residues. The germline V and J ends were trimmed by 2 bases and 4 bases, with 17 bases remaining between them. The germline gives CDR1 LGHNA, CDR2 YNFKEQ. Here the CDR3 reads CASSQYPGTFGETQYF. The CDR3 region has the DNA TGTGCCAGCAGCCAATACCCGGGTACCTTCGGAGAGACCCAGTACTTC.

The chain joins TRBV7-3 to TRBJ2-3; TRBD2 is a possible D gene (5 bases). V shed 2 bases and J shed 0 bases, with 9 bases lying between them. Germline V gives CDR1 SGHTA, CDR2 FQGTGA. CDR3 size: 15 residues. As DNA, the CDR3 is TGTGCCAGCAGCTTAGGGCTAGCAAGCACAGATACGCAGTATTTT. It yields the protein CASSLGLASTDTQYF.

The chain has TRBV4-2 and TRBJ1-1; D might be TRBD1 (6 bases). CDR1 and CDR2 from the germline V gene are LGHNA and YNFKEQ. Deletions cut 0 bases from V and 1 base from J, with 12 bases between. This CDR3 region has 16 residues. The CDR3 region has the DNA TGTGCCAGCAGCCAAGAGGTGGGGGGACAGAACACTGAAGCTTTCTTT. Protein sequence: CASSQEVGGQNTEAFF.

The CDR3 DNA sequence: TGTGCCAGCAGCTTTGCAGAGGATCTGGGACTAGCGGGAGTTGAGCAGTTCTTC. Translation gives CASSFAEDLGLAGVEQFF. This chain connects TRBV5-6 to TRBJ2-1; 14 bases map to TRBD2. The germline CDR1 and CDR2 sequences are SGHDT and YYEEEE. The junction had 13 bases not matched to a gene; V was cut back by 2 bases and J by 9 bases. The CDR3 covers 18 residues.

A remark on this clone: Other DNA sequences in the same sample also yield this CDR3. V and J are TRBV4-1 and TRBJ1-2; D unresolved. The germline V gene encodes CDR1 MGHRA and CDR2 YSYEKL. Trimming stripped 4 bases from V and 1 base from J, with 7 bases between. The CDR3 covers 13 residues. The CDR3 coding sequence is TGCGCCAGCAGCCCAGGTCTTAACTATGGCTACACCTTC. Translation gives CASSPGLNYGYTF.

The V and J genes are TRBV4-3 and TRBJ1-6, with 9 bases lining up with TRBD1. This CDR3 spans 16 amino acids. Germline CDR1 is LGHNA and CDR2 is YSLEER. The V and J ends lost 1 base and 7 bases, in that order; junction bases with no gene match: 5. Here the CDR3 reads CASSQARDRANSPLHF. The CDR3 bases are TGCGCCAGCAGCCAAGCCCGGGACAGGGCCAATTCACCCCTCCACTTT.

This chain connects TRBV7-9 to TRBJ2-5; TRBD1 aligns across 11 bases. From germline, CDR1 is SEHNR and CDR2 FQNEAQ (reference sequence). V shed 5 bases, J shed 5 bases, and the junction held 7 bases outside the gene matches. This CDR3 is built from 15 residues. The CDR3 is CASSRGQGGSETQYF. The CDR3 nucleotides read TGTGCCAGCAGCAGGGGACAGGGGGGGAGTGAGACCCAGTACTTC.

V is TRBV9 and J is TRBJ2-5; 12 bases agree with TRBD2. V trimming: 0 bases; J trimming: 5 bases; junction bases outside the gene matches: 5. Germline CDR1 is SGDLS and CDR2 is YYNGEE. The CDR3 runs to 16 residues. The CDR3 nucleotides read TGTGCCAGCAGCGTAGGACTAGCGGGAGTCGGGGAGACCCAGTACTTC. Amino acid sequence: CASSVGLAGVGETQYF.